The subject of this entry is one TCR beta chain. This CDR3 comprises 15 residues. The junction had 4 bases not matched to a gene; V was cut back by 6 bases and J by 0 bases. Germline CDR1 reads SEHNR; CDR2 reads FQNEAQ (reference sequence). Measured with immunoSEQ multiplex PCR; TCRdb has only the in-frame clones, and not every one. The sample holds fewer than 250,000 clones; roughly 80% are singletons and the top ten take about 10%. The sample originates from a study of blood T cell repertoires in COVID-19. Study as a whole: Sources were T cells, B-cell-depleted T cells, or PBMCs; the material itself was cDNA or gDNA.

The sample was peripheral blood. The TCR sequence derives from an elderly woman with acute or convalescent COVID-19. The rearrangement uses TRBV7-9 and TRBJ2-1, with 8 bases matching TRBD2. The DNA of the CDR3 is TGTGCCAGCAGTTTACTAGCGGTCTCCTACAATGAGCAGTTCTTC. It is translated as CASSLLAVSYNEQFF.